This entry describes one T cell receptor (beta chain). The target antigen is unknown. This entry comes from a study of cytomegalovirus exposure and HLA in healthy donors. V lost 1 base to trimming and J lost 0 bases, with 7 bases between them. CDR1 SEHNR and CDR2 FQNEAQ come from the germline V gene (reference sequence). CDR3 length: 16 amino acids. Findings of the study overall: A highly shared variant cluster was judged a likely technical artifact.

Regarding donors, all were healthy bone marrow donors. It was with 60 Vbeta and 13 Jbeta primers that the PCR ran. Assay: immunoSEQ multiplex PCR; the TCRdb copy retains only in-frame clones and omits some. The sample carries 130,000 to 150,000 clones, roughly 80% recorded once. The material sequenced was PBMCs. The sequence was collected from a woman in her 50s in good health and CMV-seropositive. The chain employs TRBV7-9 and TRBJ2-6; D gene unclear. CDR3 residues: CASSLGAGSGANVLTF. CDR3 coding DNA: TGTGCCAGCAGCTTAGGGGCCGGCTCTGGGGCCAACGTCCTGACTTTC.